This T cell receptor beta chain appears in the sequencing data of a study of technical replicates of blood from a handful of donors. The CDR3 is 16 residues long. Germline V CDR1 and CDR2: MDHEN, SYDVKM. Trimming pared 4 bases from V and 0 bases from J, leaving 13 bases between. TCRdb's table, derived via immunoSEQ multiplex PCR, lists solely in-frame clones and lacks some. There are about 88,000 clones in the sample; around 93% occur only once, and approximately 0.3% lies in the top ten. V is TRBV28 and J is TRBJ1-5; maybe TRBD1 (6 bases). The sample was T cells isolated from PBMCs. The receptor was derived from a human donor in good health. The CDR3 DNA reads as TGTGCCAGCAGTTCCCGACAGGCGTATAGCAATCAGCCCCAGCATTTT. This encodes CASSSRQAYSNQPQHF. Using reference TRBV28 and TRBJ1-5 for the parts outside the CDR3, the full variable domain is DVKVTQSSRYLVKRTGEKVFLECVQDMDHENMFWYRQDPGLGLRLIYFSYDVKMKEKGDIPEGYSVSREKKERFSLILESASTNQTSMYLCASSSRQAYSNQPQHFGDGTRLSIL.